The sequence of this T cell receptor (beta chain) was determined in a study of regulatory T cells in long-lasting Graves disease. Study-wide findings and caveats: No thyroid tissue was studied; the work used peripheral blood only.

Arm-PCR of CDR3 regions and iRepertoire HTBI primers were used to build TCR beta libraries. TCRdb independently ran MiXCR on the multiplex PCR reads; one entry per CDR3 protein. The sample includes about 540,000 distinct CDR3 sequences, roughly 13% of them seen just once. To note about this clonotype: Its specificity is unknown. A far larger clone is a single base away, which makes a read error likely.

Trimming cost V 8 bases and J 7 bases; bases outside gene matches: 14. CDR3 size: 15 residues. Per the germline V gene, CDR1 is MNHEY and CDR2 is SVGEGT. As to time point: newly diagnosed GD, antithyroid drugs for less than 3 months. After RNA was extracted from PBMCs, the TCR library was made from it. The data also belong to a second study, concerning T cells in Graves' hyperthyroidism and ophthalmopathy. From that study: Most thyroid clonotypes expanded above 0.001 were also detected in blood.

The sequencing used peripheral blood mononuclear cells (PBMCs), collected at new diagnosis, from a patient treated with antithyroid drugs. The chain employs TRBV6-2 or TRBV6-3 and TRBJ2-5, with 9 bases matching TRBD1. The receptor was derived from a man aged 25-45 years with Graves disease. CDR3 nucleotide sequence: TGTGCCAGCGAGAGCGGGTATGGGGGACAGGGGACCCAGTACTTC. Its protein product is CASESGYGGQGTQYF.